The 27 T cell receptor beta chains below were found in one sample sequenced in a study of tumor-infiltrating lymphocytes in localized non-small cell lung cancer. Profiled with immunoSEQ multiplex PCR; TCRdb holds only in-frame clones, not every one. The data hold roughly 15,000 clones, with around 80% observed a single time. Sequencing was performed on uninvolved lung tissue not adjacent to the tumor. These receptors were obtained from a human donor with non-small cell lung cancer.

The chain joins TRBV9 to TRBJ1-3; weak D call: TRBD1 (5 bases). Germline values: CDR1 SGDLS, CDR2 YYNGEE. The CDR3 sequence is 16 residues long. V was shortened by 3 bases and J by 7 bases, with 20 bases between the two germline ends. Here the CDR3 reads CASSAPWRGGHNTIYF. The CDR3 nucleotides read TGTGCCAGCAGCGCCCCTTGGAGGGGAGGGCACAACACCATATATTTT. Based on the CDR3 plus reference TRBV9 and TRBJ1-3, the full variable domain is DSGVTQTPKHLITATGQRVTLRCSPRSGDLSVYWYQQSLDQGLQFLIQYYNGEERAKGNILERFSAQQFPDLHSELNLSSLELGDSALYFCASSAPWRGGHNTIYFGEGSWLTVV.

The CDR3: CASSPWAGYYGYTF. The CDR3 DNA is TGTGCCAGCAGCCCCTGGGCTGGGTACTATGGCTACACCTTC. The chain links TRBV7-2 to TRBJ1-2; D gene uncertain. Germline CDR1 and CDR2: SGHTA and FQGNSA. The CDR3 covers 14 residues. Trimming removed 5 bases at V and 3 bases at J, with 13 bases between.

The genes are TRBV9 and TRBJ2-3, with TRBD1 as a possible D gene (5 bases). This CDR3 has 14 amino acids. Looked up from germline, CDR1 is SGDLS and CDR2 is YYNGEE. The V end was cut by 3 bases, the J end by 6 bases, with 14 bases between. CDR3 sequence: CASSADTLQDTQYF. In DNA form, the CDR3 reads TGTGCCAGCAGCGCGGACACCCTACAGGATACGCAGTATTTT.

The J gene is TRBJ2-5, the V gene TRBV6-5; 11 nucleotides align to TRBD2. The CDR3 is 16 amino acids. V shed 0 bases and J 2 bases; nucleotides not matched to a gene: 2. CDR1 and CDR2 from the germline V gene are MNHEY and SVGAGI. The chain's CDR3 is CASSYSGTSGQETQYF. CDR3 coding DNA: TGTGCCAGCAGTTACTCGGGGACTAGCGGACAAGAGACCCAGTACTTC.

CDR3 coding DNA: TGTGCCAGCAGCGTAGGGATCAGGGCGTCGGGAGACATTCAGTACTTC. Amino acids: CASSVGIRASGDIQYF. The chain combines TRBV9 with TRBJ2-4; possibly TRBD2 for D (6 bases). The CDR3 is 16 residues long. Germline V gene lookup returns CDR1 SGDLS and CDR2 YYNGEE. V shed 0 bases and J shed 8 bases, with 18 bases lying between them.

This clone was found once. The DNA of the CDR3 is TGTGCCAGCAGTTTAGCAGGGGGCGCCGGAAAACTGTTTTTT. This codes for CASSLAGGAGKLFF. The gene calls are TRBV28 and TRBJ1-4, with 8 nucleotides matching TRBD1. Germline V lookup: CDR1 MDHEN, CDR2 SYDVKM. The CDR3 is 14 residues long. V lost 2 bases, J lost 10 bases, and 6 bases stayed unmatched.

The chain has TRBV30 and TRBJ1-4, with 7 positions matching TRBD1. Per the germline V gene, CDR1 is GTSNPN and CDR2 is SVGIG (reference sequence). The CDR3 loop spans 13 amino acids. Germline trimming cut 5 bases from V and 8 bases from J; bases unmatched to any gene: 8. The CDR3 sequence: CAWGQGVVEKLFF. CDR3 sequence (DNA): TGTGCCTGGGGGCAGGGGGTAGTGGAAAAACTGTTTTTT.

The chain is built from TRBV10-3 and TRBJ2-5; TRBD2 agrees at 13 bases. Unmatched junction bases numbered 5, after V lost 7 bases and J lost 3 bases. Germline CDR1 is ENHRY and CDR2 is SYGVKD. CDR3 length equals 15 residues. CDR3 bases: TGTGCCATCATGGACGGGACTAGCGGGAAAGAGACCCAGTACTTC. Its protein is CAIMDGTSGKETQYF.

This clone ranks as medium-sized. CDR3 nucleotides: TGTGCCAGCAGCGTAGGGACACAGGGGACCGATGAGCAGTTCTTC. Translated, it gives CASSVGTQGTDEQFF. The gene calls are TRBV9 and TRBJ2-1, with 7 bases matching TRBD1. V dropped 0 bases and J dropped 8; count of bases not matched to a gene: 8. Germline V CDR1 and CDR2: SGDLS, YYNGEE. The CDR3 has 15 amino acids. Looking up the rest from reference TRBV9 and TRBJ2-1 gives the full variable domain: DSGVTQTPKHLITATGQRVTLRCSPRSGDLSVYWYQQSLDQGLQFLIQYYNGEERAKGNILERFSAQQFPDLHSELNLSSLELGDSALYFCASSVGTQGTDEQFFGPGTRLTVL.

The rearrangement joins TRBV19 to TRBJ2-1; 11 bases are shared with TRBD2. Germline CDR1 is LNHDA and CDR2 is SQIVND (reference sequence). The J segment lost 7 bases and the V segment lost 6 bases, leaving 8 bases of the junction unmatched. The CDR3 runs to 15 residues. DNA of the CDR3: TGTGCCAGTAGCGTAGCGGGAGGGCATTGGAATGAGCAGTTCTTC. This codes for CASSVAGGHWNEQFF.

CDR3 nucleotides: TGTGCCACCAAATGGTGGGGGGGCGAAGAGACCCAGTACTTC. This translates into CATKWWGGEETQYF. This chain links TRBV6-1 with TRBJ2-5; possible D gene TRBD2, 7 bases. V was pared by 10 bases and J by 3 bases, with 18 bases between. The CDR3 covers 14 residues. In germline, CDR1 is MNHNS, CDR2 SASEGT.

This chain connects TRBV6-1 to TRBJ2-2; D is unresolved. Germline V gene sequence: CDR1 MNHNS, CDR2 SASEGT. The CDR3 is 13 amino acids. Deletions cut 2 bases from V and 6 bases from J, with 7 bases between. CDR3 in DNA: TGTGCCAGCAGTGAATTTGGCGCCGGGGAGCTGTTTTTT. It encodes CASSEFGAGELFF.

The V call is TRBV7-2, the J call TRBJ1-2, with a possible D match to TRBD1 (6 bases). Germline V gene sequence: CDR1 SGHTA, CDR2 FQGNSA. The CDR3 is 14 amino acids. Trimming removed 1 base at V and 7 bases at J, with 13 bases between. CDR3 bases: TGTGCCAGCAGCTTAGATGGGGGGCTCAGTGGCTACACCTTC. Encoded protein: CASSLDGGLSGYTF.

This clone has a single count. V gene TRBV5-1 combines with J gene TRBJ2-1, with D unresolved. V lost 4 bases and J 0 bases, leaving 14 bases between the germline ends. Per germline, CDR1 SGHRS and CDR2 YFSETQ. This CDR3 comprises 16 residues. In DNA, the CDR3 is TGCGCCAGCAGCGACCGAGGCCCTCGCTCCTACAATGAGCAGTTCTTC. This codes for CASSDRGPRSYNEQFF.

This rearrangement joins TRBV7-2 to TRBJ2-1, with TRBD2 matching over 9 bases. The CDR3 has 15 residues. Germline CDR1 is SGHTA and CDR2 is FQGNSA. Germline trimming cut 3 bases from V and 8 bases from J; bases unmatched to any gene: 8. The CDR3 DNA sequence: TGTGCCAGCAGCTTGGGCGGGAGGGCCGTAGATGAGCAGTTCTTC. This encodes CASSLGGRAVDEQFF. Together with reference TRBV7-2 and TRBJ2-1, the CDR3 gives the full variable domain: GAGVSQSPSNKVTEKGKDVELRCDPISGHTALYWYRQSLGQGLEFLIYFQGNSAPDKSGLPSDRFSAERTGGSVSTLTIQRTQQEDSAVYLCASSLGGRAVDEQFFGPGTRLTVL.

This chain connects TRBV2 to TRBJ2-5; 10 nucleotides match TRBD1. CDR1 is SNHLY and CDR2 is FYNNEI in the germline V gene. J gave up 2 bases and V 8 bases, and 5 bases lay outside the gene matches. The CDR3 spans 14 residues. DNA for the CDR3: TGTGCCAGCGGCGACAGGGGGCAACAAGAGACCCAGTACTTC. Residues: CASGDRGQQETQYF.

The V and J genes are TRBV6-1 and TRBJ1-5, with D hard to call. The V end lost 6 bases, the J end lost 10 bases, and 16 bases lay between the germline ends. CDR1 is MNHNS, CDR2 SASEGT, per germline. The length of the CDR3 is 13 residues. The CDR3 DNA sequence: TGTGCCAGCAGAAAACCGGGTTCCGAACCCCAGCATTTT. Translation gives CASRKPGSEPQHF.

The genes are TRBV28 and TRBJ1-5; D is unclear. This CDR3 contains 14 residues. The V gene's germline CDR1 is MDHEN and CDR2 SYDVKM. The germline V and J ends were trimmed by 7 bases and 0 bases, with 10 bases remaining between them. The CDR3 bases are TGTGCCAGCACCCAAAAATATAGCAATCAGCCCCAGCATTTT. Its protein product is CASTQKYSNQPQHF.

The rearrangement joins TRBV19 to TRBJ2-1; 7 nucleotides align to TRBD1. CDR3 length: 15 amino acids. V dropped 7 bases and J dropped 6; count of bases not matched to a gene: 12. CDR1 LNHDA and CDR2 SQIVND come from the germline V gene (reference sequence). CDR3: CASNSGGTAINEQFF. As DNA, the CDR3 is TGTGCCAGTAACTCGGGTGGGACAGCAATCAATGAGCAGTTCTTC.

The chain links TRBV5-1 to TRBJ1-5, with D unresolved. The germline gives CDR1 SGHRS, CDR2 YFSETQ. The CDR3 sequence is 15 residues long. Trimming removed 0 bases from V and 0 bases from J, with 7 bases in between. CDR3 nucleotide sequence: TGCGCCAGCAGCTTGGACCCCGGTAGCAATCAGCCCCAGCATTTT. It specifies CASSLDPGSNQPQHF.

The chain uses TRBV4-1 and TRBJ2-1; possibly TRBD2 for D (6 bases). Germline loops: CDR1 MGHRA, CDR2 YSYEKL. V dropped 0 bases and J dropped 7 bases, with 19 bases sitting between them. The CDR3 runs 17 residues. Written as DNA, the CDR3 is TGCGCCAGCAGCCAAGATCTACTGGAGGGAGCGGAAAATGAGCAGTTCTTC. This codes for CASSQDLLEGAENEQFF.

This chain uses TRBV6-6 with TRBJ2-3; 10 nucleotides agree with TRBD2. The germline V gene has CDR1 MNHNY and CDR2 SVGAGI (reference sequence). This CDR3 has 16 amino acids. After removal of 6 bases from V and 0 bases from J, the junction contained 6 bases not matched to a gene. CDR3 amino acids: CASRRGLAASTDTQYF. CDR3 DNA sequence: TGTGCCAGCAGACGTGGACTAGCGGCTAGCACAGATACGCAGTATTTT.

The chain combines TRBV6-1 with TRBJ2-3, with 10 bases matching TRBD2. This CDR3 is built from 14 residues. The germline V gene has CDR1 MNHNS and CDR2 SASEGT. The trim removed 7 bases at V and 6 bases at J, leaving 7 bases unmatched. The CDR3: CASMLAGVGDTQYF. The CDR3 DNA reads as TGTGCCAGCATGCTAGCGGGAGTGGGGGATACGCAGTATTTT.

The chain recombines TRBV5-1 with TRBJ2-3, with TRBD2 matching 8 bases. The trim removed 0 bases at V and 3 bases at J, leaving 3 bases unmatched. This CDR3 region has 15 residues. CDR1 is SGHRS and CDR2 is YFSETQ in the germline V gene. For the CDR3, the DNA is TGCGCCAGCAGCTTGGCGGGAGGGGGGACAGATACGCAGTATTTT. It is translated as CASSLAGGGTDTQYF.

The chain combines TRBV6-1 with TRBJ2-5; TRBD1 aligns across 7 bases. V dropped 6 bases and J dropped 2; count of bases not matched to a gene: 3. The germline V gene encodes CDR1 MNHNS and CDR2 SASEGT. The CDR3 is 13 amino acids. The CDR3 DNA reads TGTGCCAGCAGCCCGGGACAGCAAGAGACCCAGTACTTC. Amino acids: CASSPGQQETQYF.

This clone showed up just a few times. Written as DNA, the CDR3 is TGCGCCAGCAGCTCGGGACCTTCAGACTACGAGCAGTACTTC. Amino acid sequence: CASSSGPSDYEQYF. This sequence joins TRBV5-1 and TRBJ2-7; either TRBD1 or TRBD2 may supply D (5 bases each). From germline, CDR1 is SGHRS and CDR2 YFSETQ. This CDR3 comprises 14 residues. V shed 3 bases and J shed 3 bases, with 13 bases lying between them.

The chain employs TRBV29-1 and TRBJ2-1, with 7 bases matching TRBD1. Germline CDR1 is SQVTM and CDR2 is ANQGSEA. The CDR3 contains 17 residues. J lost 4 bases, V lost 3 bases, and 15 bases had no gene match. Here the CDR3 DNA reads TGCAGCGTTGATCTAGGGGGCAGGGCCAAGATTTACAATGAGCAGTTCTTC. Its translation: CSVDLGGRAKIYNEQFF.